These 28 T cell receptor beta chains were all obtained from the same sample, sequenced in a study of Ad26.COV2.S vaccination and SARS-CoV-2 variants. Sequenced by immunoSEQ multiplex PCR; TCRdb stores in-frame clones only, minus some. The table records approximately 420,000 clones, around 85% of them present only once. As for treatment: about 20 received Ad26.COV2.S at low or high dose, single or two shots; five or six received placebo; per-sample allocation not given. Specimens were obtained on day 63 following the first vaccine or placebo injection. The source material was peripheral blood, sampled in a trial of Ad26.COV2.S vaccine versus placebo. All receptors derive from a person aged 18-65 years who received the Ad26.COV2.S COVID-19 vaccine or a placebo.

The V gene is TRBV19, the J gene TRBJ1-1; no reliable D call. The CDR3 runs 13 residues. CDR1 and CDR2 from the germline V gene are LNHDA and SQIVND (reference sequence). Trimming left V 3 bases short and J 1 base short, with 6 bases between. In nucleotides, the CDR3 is TGTGCCAGTAGTATTGAATGGAACACTGAAGCTTTCTTT. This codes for CASSIEWNTEAFF. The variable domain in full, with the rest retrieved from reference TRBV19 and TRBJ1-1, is DGGITQSPKYLFRKEGQNVTLSCEQNLNHDAMYWYRQDPGQGLRLIYYSQIVNDFQKGDIAEGYSVSREKKESFPLTVTSAQKNPTAFYLCASSIEWNTEAFFGQGTRLTVV.

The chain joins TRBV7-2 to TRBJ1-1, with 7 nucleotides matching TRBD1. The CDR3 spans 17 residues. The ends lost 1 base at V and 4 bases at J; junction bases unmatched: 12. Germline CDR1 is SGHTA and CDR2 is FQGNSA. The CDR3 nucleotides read TGTGCCAGCAGCTTAGGGGGCCCGACAGGGCTGGGCACTGAAGCTTTCTTT. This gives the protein CASSLGGPTGLGTEAFF.

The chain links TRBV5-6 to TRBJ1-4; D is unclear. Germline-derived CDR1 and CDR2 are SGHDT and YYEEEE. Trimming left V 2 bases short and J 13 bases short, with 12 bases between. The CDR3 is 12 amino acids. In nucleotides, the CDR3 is TGTGCCAGCAGCTTTGTAAGGAGTCGACTGTTTTTT. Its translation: CASSFVRSRLFF.

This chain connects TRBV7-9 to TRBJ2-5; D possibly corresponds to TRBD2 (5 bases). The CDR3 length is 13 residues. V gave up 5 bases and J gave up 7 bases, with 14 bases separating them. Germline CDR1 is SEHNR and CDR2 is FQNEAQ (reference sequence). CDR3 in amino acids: CASSALGVGTQYF. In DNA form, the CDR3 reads TGTGCCAGCAGCGCACTGGGAGTCGGGACCCAGTACTTC.

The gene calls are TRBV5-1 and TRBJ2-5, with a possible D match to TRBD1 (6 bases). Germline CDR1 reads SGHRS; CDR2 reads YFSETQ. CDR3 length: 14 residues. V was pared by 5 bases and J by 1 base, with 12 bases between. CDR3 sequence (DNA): TGCGCCAGCAGGTTTTGGGACATCCAAGAGACCCAGTACTTC. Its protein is CASRFWDIQETQYF. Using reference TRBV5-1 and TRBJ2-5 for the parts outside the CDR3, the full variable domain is KAGVTQTPRYLIKTRGQQVTLSCSPISGHRSVSWYQQTPGQGLQFLFEYFSETQRNKGNFPGRFSGRQFSNSRSEMNVSTLELGDSALYLCASRFWDIQETQYFGPGTRLLVL.

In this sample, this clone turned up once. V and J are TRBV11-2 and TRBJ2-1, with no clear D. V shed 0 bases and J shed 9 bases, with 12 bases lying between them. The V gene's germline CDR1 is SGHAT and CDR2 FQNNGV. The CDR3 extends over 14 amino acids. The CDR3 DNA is TGTGCCAGCAGCTTAGAGGGCTTGCCCCCTGAGCAGTTCTTC. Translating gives CASSLEGLPPEQFF.

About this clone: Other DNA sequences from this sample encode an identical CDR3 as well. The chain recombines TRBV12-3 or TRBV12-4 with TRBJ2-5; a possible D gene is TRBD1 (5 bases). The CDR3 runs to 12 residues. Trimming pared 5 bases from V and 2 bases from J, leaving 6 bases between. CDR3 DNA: TGTGCCAGCAGTCCAGGGCAAGAGACCCAGTACTTC. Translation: CASSPGQETQYF.

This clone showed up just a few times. The CDR3 spells CAIRPQGANNSPLHF. The CDR3 bases are TGTGCCATCCGCCCCCAGGGGGCCAATAATTCACCCCTCCACTTT. The rearrangement joins TRBV10-3 to TRBJ1-6; 8 nucleotides line up with TRBD1. V shed 8 bases, J shed 5 bases, and the junction held 8 bases outside the gene matches. The CDR3 totals 15 residues. Germline assignment: CDR1 ENHRY and CDR2 SYGVKD.

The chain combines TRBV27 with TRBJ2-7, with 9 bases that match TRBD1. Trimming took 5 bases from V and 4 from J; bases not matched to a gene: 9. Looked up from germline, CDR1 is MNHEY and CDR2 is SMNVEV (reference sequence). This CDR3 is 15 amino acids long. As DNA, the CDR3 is TGTGCCAGCAGTACGCTGACAGGGGGATCGTACGAGCAGTACTTC. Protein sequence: CASSTLTGGSYEQYF.

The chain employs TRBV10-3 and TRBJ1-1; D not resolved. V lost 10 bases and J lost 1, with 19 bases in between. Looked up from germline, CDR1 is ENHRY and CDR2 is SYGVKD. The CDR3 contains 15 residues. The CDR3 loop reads CATAPAANPNTEAFF. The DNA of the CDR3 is TGTGCCACCGCGCCCGCAGCAAATCCGAACACTGAAGCTTTCTTT.

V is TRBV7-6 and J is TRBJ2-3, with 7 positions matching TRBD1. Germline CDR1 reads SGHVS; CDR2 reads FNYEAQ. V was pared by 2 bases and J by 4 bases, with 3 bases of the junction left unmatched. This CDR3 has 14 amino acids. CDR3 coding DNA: TGTGCCAGCAGCTTACAGGGGGTCTCAGATACGCAGTATTTT. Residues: CASSLQGVSDTQYF.

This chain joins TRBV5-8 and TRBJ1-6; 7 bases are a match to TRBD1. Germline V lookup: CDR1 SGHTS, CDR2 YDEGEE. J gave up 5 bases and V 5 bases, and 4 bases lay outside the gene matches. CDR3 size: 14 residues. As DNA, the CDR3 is TGTGCCAGCAGTTCTGACAGGGATAATTCACCCCTCCACTTT. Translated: CASSSDRDNSPLHF.

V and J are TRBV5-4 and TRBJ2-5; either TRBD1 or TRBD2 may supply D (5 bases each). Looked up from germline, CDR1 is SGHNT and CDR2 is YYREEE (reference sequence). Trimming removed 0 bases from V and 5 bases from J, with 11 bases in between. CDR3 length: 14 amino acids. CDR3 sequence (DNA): TGTGCCAGCAGCTTGGCACAGGACTGGGAGACCCAGTACTTC. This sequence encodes CASSLAQDWETQYF.

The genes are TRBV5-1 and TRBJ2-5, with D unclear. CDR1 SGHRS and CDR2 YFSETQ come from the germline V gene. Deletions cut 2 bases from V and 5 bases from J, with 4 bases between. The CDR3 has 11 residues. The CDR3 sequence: CASSFYETQYF. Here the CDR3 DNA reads TGCGCCAGCAGCTTTTATGAGACCCAGTACTTC.

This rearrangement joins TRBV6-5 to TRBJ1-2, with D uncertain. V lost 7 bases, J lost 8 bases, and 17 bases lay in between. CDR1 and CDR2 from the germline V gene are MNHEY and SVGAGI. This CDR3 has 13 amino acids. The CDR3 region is CASKEDRRGGYTF. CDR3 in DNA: TGTGCCAGCAAAGAGGACCGTAGAGGCGGCTACACCTTC.

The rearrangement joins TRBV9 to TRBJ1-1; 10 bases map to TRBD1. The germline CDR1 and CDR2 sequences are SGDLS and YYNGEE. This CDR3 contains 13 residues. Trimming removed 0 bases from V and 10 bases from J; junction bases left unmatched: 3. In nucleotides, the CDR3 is TGTGCCAGCAGCGTAGGGGACAGGGGACCAGCTTTCTTT. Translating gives CASSVGDRGPAFF.

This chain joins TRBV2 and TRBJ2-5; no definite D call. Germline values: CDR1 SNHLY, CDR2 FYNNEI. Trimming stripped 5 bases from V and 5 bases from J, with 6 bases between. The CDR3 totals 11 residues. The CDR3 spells CASSRLETQYF. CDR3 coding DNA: TGTGCCAGCAGTCGACTGGAGACCCAGTACTTC. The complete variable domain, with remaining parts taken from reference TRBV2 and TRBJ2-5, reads EPEVTQTPSHQVTQMGQEVILRCVPISNHLYFYWYRQILGQKVEFLVSFYNNEISEKSEIFDDQFSVERPDGSNFTLKIRSTKLEDSAMYFCASSRLETQYFGPGTRLLVL.

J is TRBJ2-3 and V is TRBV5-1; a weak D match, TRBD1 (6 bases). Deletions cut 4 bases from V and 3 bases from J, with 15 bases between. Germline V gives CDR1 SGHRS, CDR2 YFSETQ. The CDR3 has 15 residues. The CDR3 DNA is TGCGCCAGCAGCCCCCGGACAGATAGGACAGATACGCAGTATTTT. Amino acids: CASSPRTDRTDTQYF.

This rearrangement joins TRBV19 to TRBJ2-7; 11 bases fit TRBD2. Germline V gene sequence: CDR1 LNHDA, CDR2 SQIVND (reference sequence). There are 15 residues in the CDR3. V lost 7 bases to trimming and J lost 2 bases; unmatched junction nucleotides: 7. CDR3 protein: CASTLSGGAAYEQYF. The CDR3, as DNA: TGTGCCAGTACTCTTAGCGGGGGGGCCGCCTACGAGCAGTACTTC.

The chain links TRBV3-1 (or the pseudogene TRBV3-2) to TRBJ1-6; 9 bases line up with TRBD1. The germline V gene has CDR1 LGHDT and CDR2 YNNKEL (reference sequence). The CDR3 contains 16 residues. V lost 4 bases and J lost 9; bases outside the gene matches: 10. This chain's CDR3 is CASSPTDRGLGSPLHF. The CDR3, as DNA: TGTGCCAGCAGCCCTACGGACAGGGGCCTTGGTTCACCCCTCCACTTT.

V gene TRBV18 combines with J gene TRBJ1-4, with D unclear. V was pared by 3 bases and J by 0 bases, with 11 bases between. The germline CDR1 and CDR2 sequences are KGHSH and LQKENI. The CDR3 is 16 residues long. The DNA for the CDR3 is TGTGCCAGCTCACCCCGGAGTCTTGCAACTAATGAAAAACTGTTTTTT. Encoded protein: CASSPRSLATNEKLFF.

The CDR3 is CASSRSGGMVSEAFF. The CDR3 DNA reads as TGCGCCAGCAGCCGAAGCGGGGGCATGGTATCTGAAGCTTTCTTT. This rearrangement joins TRBV4-1 to TRBJ1-1; possibly TRBD1 for D (6 bases). In germline, CDR1 is MGHRA, CDR2 YSYEKL. The ends were cut back, 4 bases at V and 6 bases at J, with 18 bases in the middle. The CDR3 is 15 residues long.

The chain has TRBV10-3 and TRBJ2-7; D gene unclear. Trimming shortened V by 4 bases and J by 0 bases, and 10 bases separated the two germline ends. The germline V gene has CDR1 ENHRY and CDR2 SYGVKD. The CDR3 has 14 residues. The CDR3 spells CAISGAGISYEQYF. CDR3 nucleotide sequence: TGTGCCATCAGTGGAGCAGGAATCTCCTACGAGCAGTACTTC.

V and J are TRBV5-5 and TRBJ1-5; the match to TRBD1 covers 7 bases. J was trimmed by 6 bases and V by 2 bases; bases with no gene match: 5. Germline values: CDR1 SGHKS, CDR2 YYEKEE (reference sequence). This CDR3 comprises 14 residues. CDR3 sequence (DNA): TGTGCCAGCAGCTTATACAGGGGAGGTCAGCCCCAGCATTTT. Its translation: CASSLYRGGQPQHF.

The CDR3 DNA reads TGTGCCAGCAGCCAAGCTCTACAGGCAGGGTATGGCTACACCTTC. The encoded protein is CASSQALQAGYGYTF. This rearrangement joins TRBV4-2 to TRBJ1-2; a possible D gene is TRBD1 (5 bases). CDR1 LGHNA and CDR2 YNFKEQ come from the germline V gene. Between the trimmed V and J ends, which lost 1 base and 5 bases, there was a span of 14 bases. The CDR3 runs 15 residues.

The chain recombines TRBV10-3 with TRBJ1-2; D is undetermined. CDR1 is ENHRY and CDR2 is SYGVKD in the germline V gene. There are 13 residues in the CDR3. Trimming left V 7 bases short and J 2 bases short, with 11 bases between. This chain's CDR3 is CAITENPNYGYTF. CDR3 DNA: TGTGCCATCACGGAAAATCCGAACTATGGCTACACCTTC.

The CDR3 loop reads CASHLERHEQFF. CDR3 sequence (DNA): TGTGCCAGCCATTTGGAAAGGCATGAGCAGTTCTTC. The chain uses TRBV6-5 and TRBJ2-1; D is ambiguous. CDR3 length equals 12 residues. The germline CDR1 and CDR2 sequences are MNHEY and SVGAGI. The germline V and J ends were trimmed by 8 bases and 8 bases, with 13 bases remaining between them.

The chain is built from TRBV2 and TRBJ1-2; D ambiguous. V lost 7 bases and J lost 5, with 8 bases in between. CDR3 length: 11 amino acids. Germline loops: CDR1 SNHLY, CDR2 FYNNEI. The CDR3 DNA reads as TGTGCCAGCATGGGAATTTATGGCTACACCTTC. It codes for CASMGIYGYTF.